This T cell receptor (beta chain) was recovered during a study of T-cell reconstitution after alpha-beta-depleted transplantation in children. Preparation of the TCRbeta library involved a method that used unique molecular identifiers. One entry per CDR3 protein results from TCRdb running MiXCR on the PCR reads. The sample yields about 230,000 distinct CDR3 sequences, more than 10% seen once. In this sample, this clonotype turned up many times. This CDR3 contains 16 residues. CDR1 KGHDR and CDR2 SFDVKD come from the germline V gene. Trimming at V came to 4 bases and at J to 7 bases, leaving 10 bases not matched to a gene.

The chain links TRBV24-1 to TRBJ2-1; the match to TRBD1 covers 9 bases. Sample: PBMCs from the stem cell graft donor, taken from the stem cell graft. The sequence came from a human donor who donated a stem cell graft to a child with acute lymphoblastic leukemia. CDR3 region: CATSEAGTGRGNEQFF. The DNA of the CDR3 is TGTGCCACCAGTGAGGCCGGGACAGGGCGAGGGAATGAGCAGTTCTTC.